This is a list of T cell receptor beta chains from one sample in a study of blood T cell repertoires in COVID-19. The repertoire was sequenced with immunoSEQ multiplex PCR; TCRdb's copy has only in-frame clones and lacks some. The data hold a few hundred thousand clones, with 65% to 90% observed a single time. Input material: peripheral blood. The receptors derive from a woman aged 40 to 50 who had recovered from COVID-19. The CDR3 runs from the conserved cysteine through the conserved F or W. A D gene is named only where the DNA matches it firmly. Where a row states a size, it is once, few, many or the class of an expanded clone; other rows omit it.

>13|TRBD1|TRBV7-2|-|TRBJ1-1
CASSARRDSEAFF
TGTGCCAGCAGCGCCCGACGGGACAGTGAAGCTTTCTTT
>13|-|TRBV6-5|once|TRBJ1-2
CASRAGSGEGYTF
TGTGCCAGCAGGGCCGGCTCAGGGGAGGGCTACACCTTC
>15|TRBD2|TRBV5-1|-|TRBJ2-3
CASSETSGGTNTQYF
TGCGCCAGCAGCGAGACAAGCGGGGGGACCAATACGCAGTATTTT
>15|TRBD2|TRBV7-2|-|TRBJ2-1
CASSQGLASYNEQFF
TGTGCCAGCAGCCAGGGACTAGCGAGCTACAATGAGCAGTTCTTC
>15|-|TRBV19|-|TRBJ2-2
CARNRTAPGTGELFF
TGTGCCAGAAATAGGACAGCCCCCGGGACCGGGGAGCTGTTTTTT
>17|TRBD1|TRBV11-2|-|TRBJ2-6
CASSFGRGPSGANVLTF
TGTGCCAGCAGCTTCGGCAGGGGGCCCTCTGGGGCCAACGTCCTGACTTTC
>15|-|TRBV7-2|-|TRBJ2-2
CASSLGGVNTGELFF
TGTGCCAGCAGCTTAGGCGGTGTTAACACCGGGGAGCTGTTTTTT
>14|TRBD1|TRBV9|-|TRBJ1-5
CASSAGQGFQPQHF
TGTGCCAGCAGCGCCGGACAGGGCTTTCAGCCCCAGCATTTT
>14|-|TRBV12-5|-|TRBJ1-4
CASGLGTENEKLFF
TGTGCTAGTGGTTTGGGTACAGAGAATGAAAAACTGTTTTTT
>13|-|TRBV27|-|TRBJ2-7
CATKGEGVWEQYF
TGTGCCACCAAGGGGGAGGGGGTCTGGGAGCAGTACTTC
>13|-|TRBV30|-|TRBJ2-2
CASRKTVTGELFF
TGTGCCTCCCGAAAGACTGTAACCGGGGAGCTGTTTTTT
>13|-|TRBV12-3/TRBV12-4|once|TRBJ1-5
CASSSAGDQPQHF
TGTGCCAGCAGTTCCGCAGGGGATCAGCCCCAGCATTTT
>18|TRBD1|TRBV7-2|-|TRBJ2-3
CASSFTGQGLSSTDTQYF
TGTGCCAGCAGCTTCACAGGACAGGGCCTTTCTAGCACAGATACGCAGTATTTT
>16|TRBD2|TRBV5-1|few|TRBJ2-1
CASSLAGAGVNYEQFF
TGCGCCAGCAGCTTGGCTGGAGCGGGGGTCAACTATGAGCAGTTCTTC
>13|TRBD1|TRBV18|-|TRBJ1-2
CASSAGTGGGYTF
TGTGCCAGCTCTGCCGGGACAGGGGGCGGCTACACCTTC
>14|TRBD2|TRBV2|-|TRBJ2-7
CAGQTSGGAREQYF
TGTGCCGGTCAGACTAGCGGGGGGGCTCGGGAGCAGTACTTC
>14|TRBD1|TRBV5-1|-|TRBJ2-3
CASRTGISTDTQYF
TGCGCCAGCAGGACAGGGATCTCCACAGATACGCAGTATTTT
>16|-|TRBV4-2|-|TRBJ1-2
CASSQAGFSHGYGYTF
TGTGCCAGCAGCCAAGCCGGATTCTCACACGGGTATGGCTACACCTTC
>14|TRBD1|TRBV10-3|-|TRBJ2-7
CAIRGTGGINEQYF
TGTGCCATCAGGGGGACAGGGGGCATCAACGAGCAGTACTTC
>12|TRBD1|TRBV19|once|TRBJ1-2
CASSGQGDGYTF
TGTGCCAGTTCTGGACAGGGTGATGGCTACACCTTC
>13|-|TRBV7-8|-|TRBJ1-5
CASSTRTIHPQHF
TGTGCCAGCAGCACGAGGACAATCCATCCCCAGCATTTT
>14|-|TRBV18|-|TRBJ1-4
CASSPSDSSEKLFF
TGTGCCAGCTCACCATCAGACTCGAGTGAAAAACTGTTTTTT
>14|TRBD1|TRBV4-2|-|TRBJ2-2
CASSLGQGAGELFF
TGTGCCAGCAGCCTGGGACAGGGGGCCGGGGAGCTGTTTTTT
>15|TRBD2|TRBV6-5|-|TRBJ2-7
CASSYETGGAYEQYF
TGTGCCAGCAGTTACGAGACGGGGGGGGCCTACGAGCAGTACTTC
>15|-|TRBV5-5|once|TRBJ1-3
CASSLGQMPGNTIYF
TGTGCCAGCAGCTTGGGACAGATGCCGGGAAACACCATATATTTT
>16|TRBD1|TRBV5-1|few|TRBJ1-4
CASSFASGGDSEKLFF
TGCGCCAGCAGCTTTGCATCAGGGGGCGATTCTGAAAAACTGTTTTTT
>14|-|TRBV3-1/TRBV3-2|-|TRBJ1-4
CASSARATNEKLFF
TGTGCCAGCAGCGCGAGAGCAACTAATGAAAAACTGTTTTTT
>18|TRBD2|TRBV11-3|-|TRBJ2-7
CASSLTLLGGWTLYEQYF
TGTGCCAGCAGCTTAACCCTTCTGGGAGGGTGGACCCTCTACGAGCAGTACTTC
>15|-|TRBV4-1|once|TRBJ2-3
CASSQDGRATDTQYF
TGCGCCAGCAGCCAAGATGGCAGGGCCACAGATACGCAGTATTTT
>13|-|TRBV3-1/TRBV3-2|-|TRBJ2-2
CASSQQGTGELFF
TGTGCCAGCAGCCAACAGGGTACCGGGGAGCTGTTTTTT
>14|-|TRBV18|-|TRBJ1-3
CASSPSVTGNTIYF
TGTGCCAGCTCACCAAGCGTAACTGGAAACACCATATATTTT
>16|TRBD2|TRBV5-1|once|TRBJ2-5
CASSLEASGAQETQYF
TGCGCCAGCAGCTTGGAGGCTAGCGGGGCCCAAGAGACCCAGTACTTC
>15|-|TRBV18|-|TRBJ2-7
CASSPPGVQSYEQYF
TGTGCCAGCTCACCTCCGGGAGTTCAATCCTACGAGCAGTACTTC
>13|-|TRBV29-1|-|TRBJ2-7
CSVEVPGLGEQYF
TGCAGCGTTGAAGTTCCGGGACTGGGGGAGCAGTACTTC
>14|-|TRBV7-8|-|TRBJ1-2
CASSPQGIGYGYTF
TGTGCCAGCAGCCCGCAGGGAATCGGCTATGGCTACACCTTC
>12|-|TRBV9|-|TRBJ1-1
CASSVVVGGAFF
TGTGCCAGCAGCGTAGTAGTCGGGGGGGCTTTCTTT
>14|-|TRBV6-1|-|TRBJ1-4
CASRLPAANEKLFF
TGTGCCAGCAGGCTCCCTGCAGCTAATGAAAAACTGTTTTTT
>15|-|TRBV19|-|TRBJ2-2
CASSAWGGPTGELFF
TGTGCCAGTAGCGCCTGGGGGGGGCCGACCGGGGAGCTGTTTTTT
>11|-|TRBV20-1|-|TRBJ1-1
CSARGHTEAFF
TGCAGTGCTAGAGGGCACACTGAAGCTTTCTTT
>14|-|TRBV11-2|-|TRBJ1-1
CASSLGEMNTEAFF
TGTGCCAGCAGCTTAGGCGAGATGAACACTGAAGCTTTCTTT
>16|TRBD1|TRBV6-5|few|TRBJ1-5
CASSSTGDVSNQPQHF
TGTGCCAGCAGTTCGACAGGGGACGTTAGCAATCAGCCCCAGCATTTT
>13|TRBD2|TRBV7-6|-|TRBJ2-1
CASSGLAGGEQFF
TGTGCCAGCAGTGGGCTAGCGGGGGGCGAGCAGTTCTTC
>14|-|TRBV7-9|once|TRBJ1-2
CASSLQSGPYGYTF
TGTGCCAGCAGCTTACAGTCAGGGCCCTATGGCTACACCTTC
>17|-|TRBV10-3|few|TRBJ1-2
CAISEVSADSTNYGYTF
TGTGCCATCAGTGAGGTTTCTGCAGATTCGACTAACTATGGCTACACCTTC
>12|-|TRBV9|-|TRBJ2-7
CASSVDGDEQYF
TGTGCCAGCAGCGTGGACGGGGACGAGCAGTACTTC
>14|TRBD2|TRBV11-2|-|TRBJ2-3
CASSLDRAGDTQYF
TGTGCCAGCAGCTTAGACCGAGCGGGGGATACGCAGTATTTT
>15|-|TRBV7-2|-|TRBJ2-5
CASSQRNRVQETQYF
TGTGCCAGCAGCCAGAGAAACAGGGTCCAAGAGACCCAGTACTTC
>14|TRBD1|TRBV7-8|-|TRBJ1-6
CASSRGQFNSPLHF
TGTGCCAGCAGCCGGGGACAGTTTAATTCACCCCTCCACTTT
>15|TRBD2|TRBV2|-|TRBJ2-3
CASLKLAGGTDTQYF
TGTGCCAGTCTTAAACTAGCGGGAGGCACAGATACGCAGTATTTT
>17|TRBD2|TRBV9|-|TRBJ2-2
CASSATSGGANTGELFF
TGTGCCAGCAGCGCTACTAGCGGGGGCGCGAACACCGGGGAGCTGTTTTTT
>14|TRBD1|TRBV3-1/TRBV3-2|-|TRBJ1-2
CASSQVRDSYGYTF
TGTGCCAGCAGCCAAGTAAGGGACAGCTATGGCTACACCTTC
>15|TRBD1|TRBV6-4|few|TRBJ2-7
CASVSRDRGTYEQYF
TGTGCCAGCGTAAGCCGGGACAGGGGAACCTACGAGCAGTACTTC
>13|-|TRBV2|-|TRBJ2-5
CASQDREQETQYF
TGTGCCAGCCAAGACCGGGAACAAGAGACCCAGTACTTC
>13|TRBD1|TRBV29-1|-|TRBJ1-1
CSVLSRTGSQAFF
TGCAGCGTCCTAAGCCGGACAGGGTCGCAAGCTTTCTTT
>12|TRBD2|TRBV30|-|TRBJ2-5
CAWSRAGGPQYF
TGTGCCTGGAGTCGAGCGGGGGGGCCCCAGTACTTC